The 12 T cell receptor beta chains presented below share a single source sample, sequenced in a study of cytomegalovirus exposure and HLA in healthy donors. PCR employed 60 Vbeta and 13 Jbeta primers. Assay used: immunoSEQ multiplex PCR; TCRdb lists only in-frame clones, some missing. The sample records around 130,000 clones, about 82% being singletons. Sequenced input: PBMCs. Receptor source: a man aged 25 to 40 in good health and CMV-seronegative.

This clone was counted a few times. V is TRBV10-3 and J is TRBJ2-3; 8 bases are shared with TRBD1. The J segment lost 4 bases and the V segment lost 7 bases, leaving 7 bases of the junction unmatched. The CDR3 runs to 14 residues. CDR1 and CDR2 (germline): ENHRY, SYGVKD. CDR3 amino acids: CAITKGQGADTQYF. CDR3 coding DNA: TGTGCCATCACCAAAGGACAGGGAGCAGATACGCAGTATTTT.

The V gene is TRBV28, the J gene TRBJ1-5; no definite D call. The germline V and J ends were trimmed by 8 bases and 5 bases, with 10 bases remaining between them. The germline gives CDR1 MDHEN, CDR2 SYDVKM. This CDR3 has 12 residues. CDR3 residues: CASVSADQPQHF. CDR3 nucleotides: TGTGCCAGCGTGTCCGCGGATCAGCCCCAGCATTTT.

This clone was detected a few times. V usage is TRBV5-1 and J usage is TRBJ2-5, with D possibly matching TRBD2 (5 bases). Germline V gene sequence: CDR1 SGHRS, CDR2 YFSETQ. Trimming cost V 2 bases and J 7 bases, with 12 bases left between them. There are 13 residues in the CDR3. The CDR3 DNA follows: TGCGCCAGCAGCTTTGACTCCCGGGGGACCCAGTACTTC. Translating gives CASSFDSRGTQYF.

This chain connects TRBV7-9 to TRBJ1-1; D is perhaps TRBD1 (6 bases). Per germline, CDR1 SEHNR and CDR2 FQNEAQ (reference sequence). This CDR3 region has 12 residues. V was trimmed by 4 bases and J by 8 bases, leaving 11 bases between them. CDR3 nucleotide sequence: TGTGCCAGCAGCTCTTGGACAGCCGAAGCTTTCTTT. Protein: CASSSWTAEAFF. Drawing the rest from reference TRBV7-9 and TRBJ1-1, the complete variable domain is DTGVSQNPRHKITKRGQNVTFRCDPISEHNRLYWYRQTLGQGPEFLTYFQNEAQLEKSRLLSDRFSAERPKGSFSTLEIQRTEQGDSAMYLCASSSWTAEAFFGQGTRLTVV.

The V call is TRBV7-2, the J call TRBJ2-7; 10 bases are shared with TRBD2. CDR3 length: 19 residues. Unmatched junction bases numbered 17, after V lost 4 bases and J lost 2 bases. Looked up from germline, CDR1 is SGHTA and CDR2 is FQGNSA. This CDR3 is CASSSGRRAGTSVAYEQYF. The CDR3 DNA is TGTGCCAGCAGCTCCGGACGGCGCGCCGGGACTAGCGTAGCCTACGAGCAGTACTTC.

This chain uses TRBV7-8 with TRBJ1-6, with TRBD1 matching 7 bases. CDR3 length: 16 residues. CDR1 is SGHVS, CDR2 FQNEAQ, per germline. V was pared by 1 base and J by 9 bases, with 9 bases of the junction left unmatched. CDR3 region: CASSLDTRQGTSPLHF. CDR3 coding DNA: TGTGCCAGCAGCTTAGATACGAGACAGGGAACTTCACCCCTCCACTTT.

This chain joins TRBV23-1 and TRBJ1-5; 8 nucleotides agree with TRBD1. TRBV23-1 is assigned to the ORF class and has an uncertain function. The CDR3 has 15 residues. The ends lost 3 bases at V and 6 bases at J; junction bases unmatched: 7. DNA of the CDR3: TGCGCCAGCAGTCACCCGGACAGGGCAAGTCAGCCCCAGCATTTT. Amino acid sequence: CASSHPDRASQPQHF.

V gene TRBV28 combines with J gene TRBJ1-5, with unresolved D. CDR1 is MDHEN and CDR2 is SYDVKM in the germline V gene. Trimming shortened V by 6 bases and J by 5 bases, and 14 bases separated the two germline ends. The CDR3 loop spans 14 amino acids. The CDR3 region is CASSPPRGDQPQHF. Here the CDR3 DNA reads TGTGCCAGCAGCCCCCCGCGGGGTGATCAGCCCCAGCATTTT.

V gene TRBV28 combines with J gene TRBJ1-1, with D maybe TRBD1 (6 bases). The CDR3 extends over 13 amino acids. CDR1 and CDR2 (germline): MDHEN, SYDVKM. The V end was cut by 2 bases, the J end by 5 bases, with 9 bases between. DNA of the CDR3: TGTGCCAGCAGTTTACAGGGGCGAACTGAAGCTTTCTTT. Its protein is CASSLQGRTEAFF.

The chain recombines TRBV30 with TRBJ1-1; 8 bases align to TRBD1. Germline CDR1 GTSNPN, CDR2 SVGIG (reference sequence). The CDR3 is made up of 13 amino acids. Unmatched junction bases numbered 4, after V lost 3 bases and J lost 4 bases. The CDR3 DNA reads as TGTGCCTGGAGAGCTCAGGGGGCCACTGAAGCTTTCTTT. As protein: CAWRAQGATEAFF.

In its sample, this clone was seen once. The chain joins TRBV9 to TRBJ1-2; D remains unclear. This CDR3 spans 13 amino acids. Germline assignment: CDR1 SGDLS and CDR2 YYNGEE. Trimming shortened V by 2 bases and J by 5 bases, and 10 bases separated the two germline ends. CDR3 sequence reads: CASSVTGRYGYTF. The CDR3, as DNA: TGTGCCAGCAGCGTCACGGGTCGTTATGGCTACACCTTC.

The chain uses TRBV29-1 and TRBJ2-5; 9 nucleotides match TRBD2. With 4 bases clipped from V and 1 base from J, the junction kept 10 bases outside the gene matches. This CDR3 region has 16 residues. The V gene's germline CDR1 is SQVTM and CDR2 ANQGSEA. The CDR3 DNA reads TGCAGCGTTGTAGGGCTAGCGGGAACGTTCCAAGAGACCCAGTACTTC. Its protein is CSVVGLAGTFQETQYF.